A single sample is the source of the 19 T cell receptor beta chains below, sequenced in a study of technical replicates of blood from a few donors. The data were produced by immunoSEQ multiplex PCR, yet TCRdb's version contains in-frame clones alone and is incomplete. This sample carries tens of thousands of clones, around 95% of them seen once, and the ten largest clones take roughly 0.4%. The sequenced material came from T cells isolated from PBMCs. These receptors all stem from a human donor in good health.

The V call is TRBV28, the J call TRBJ2-1; 10 bases map to TRBD2. The length of the CDR3 is 16 residues. Germline-derived CDR1 and CDR2 are MDHEN and SYDVKM. The trim removed 6 bases at V and 1 base at J, leaving 6 bases unmatched. CDR3 nucleotides: TGTGCCAGCAGCTCCGAGCGGGAGGGGTCCTACAATGAGCAGTTCTTC. Its protein product is CASSSEREGSYNEQFF.

The table lists this clone with a count of one. This chain uses TRBV19 with TRBJ2-2; D perhaps matches TRBD2 (5 bases). Germline CDR1 reads LNHDA; CDR2 reads SQIVND (reference sequence). This CDR3 spans 15 amino acids. Trimming stripped 7 bases from V and 7 bases from J, with 19 bases between. The CDR3 loop reads CASTPGINLGGELFF. As DNA, the CDR3 is TGTGCCAGTACTCCCGGGATAAATCTGGGCGGGGAGCTGTTTTTT.

As DNA, the CDR3 is TGTGCCAGCAGTTACCACGGTAGGAACACTGAAGCTTTCTTT. Its protein product is CASSYHGRNTEAFF. This sequence joins TRBV6-5 and TRBJ1-1; the D is unclear. The germline V and J ends were trimmed by 2 bases and 1 base, with 8 bases remaining between them. This CDR3 spans 14 amino acids. Germline V lookup: CDR1 MNHEY, CDR2 SVGAGI.

V gene TRBV11-3 combines with J gene TRBJ2-1; TRBD2 aligns across 9 bases. Germline V CDR1 and CDR2: SGHNT, YENEEA. V was clipped by 4 bases and J by 5 bases; unmatched bases: 6. The CDR3 has 15 amino acids. The CDR3 DNA reads TGTGCCAGCAGCTCGGTTACTAGCGGGCACAATGAGCAGTTCTTC. Protein product: CASSSVTSGHNEQFF.

V and J are TRBV19 and TRBJ1-5; D is possibly TRBD1 (6 bases). The CDR3 has 14 amino acids. Germline V CDR1 and CDR2: LNHDA, SQIVND (reference sequence). The V end lost 3 bases, the J end lost 3 bases, and 9 bases lay between the germline ends. In DNA, the CDR3 is TGTGCCAGTAGTATTGGACAGAACAATCAGCCCCAGCATTTT. Its protein is CASSIGQNNQPQHF.

This sequence joins TRBV30 and TRBJ1-2; D is unresolved. V was shortened by 1 base and J by 8 bases, with 8 bases between the two germline ends. Per the germline V gene, CDR1 is GTSNPN and CDR2 is SVGIG (reference sequence). The CDR3 loop spans 11 amino acids. The CDR3 protein is CAWSDRGGYTF. The CDR3 nucleotides are TGTGCCTGGAGTGATCGTGGCGGCTACACCTTC.

The rearrangement joins TRBV2 to TRBJ2-1; 12 nucleotides match TRBD2. The V and J ends lost 7 bases and 6 bases, in that order; junction bases with no gene match: 13. The CDR3 has 17 residues. Germline-derived CDR1 and CDR2 are SNHLY and FYNNEI. CDR3 coding DNA: TGTGCCAGCATTCCCCTAGCGGGAGGGCCGACCTTCAATGAGCAGTTCTTC. This gives the protein CASIPLAGGPTFNEQFF.

The chain is built from TRBV27 and TRBJ2-7; D ambiguous. The length of the CDR3 is 12 residues. The V gene's germline CDR1 is MNHEY and CDR2 SMNVEV (reference sequence). The V end lost 3 bases, the J end lost 3 bases, and 6 bases lay between the germline ends. CDR3 bases: TGTGCCAGCAGTTTCGGTAACTACGAGCAGTACTTC. This translates into CASSFGNYEQYF.

The chain combines TRBV6-5 with TRBJ2-2, with D tentatively TRBD1 (5 bases). The V gene's germline CDR1 is MNHEY and CDR2 SVGAGI. V was shortened by 8 bases and J by 6 bases, with 7 bases between the two germline ends. The CDR3 runs to 11 residues. CDR3 loop: CASLGAGELFF. The CDR3 nucleotides read TGTGCCAGCCTAGGGGCCGGGGAGCTGTTTTTT.

The V and J genes are TRBV5-1 and TRBJ2-5, with 12 nucleotides matching TRBD1. The better agreement between TRBJ2-7 and the DNA end casts doubt on the J call. Germline V gene data show CDR1 as SGHRS and CDR2 as YFSETQ. This CDR3 has 15 residues. The DNA for the CDR3 is TGCGCCAGCAGCCTACCGGGACAGGGGGCGGTCGAGCAGTACTTC. Translating gives CASSLPGQGAVEQYF.

The chain couples TRBV2 to TRBJ2-5; no reliable D call. The CDR3 contains 15 residues. Germline assignment: CDR1 SNHLY and CDR2 FYNNEI. The V end was cut by 0 bases, the J end by 5 bases, with 13 bases between. The CDR3 loop is CASSEASLRSETQYF. CDR3 DNA: TGTGCCAGCAGTGAAGCTAGTCTTCGGTCGGAGACCCAGTACTTC.

The chain couples TRBV6-4 to TRBJ2-1; 9 bases agree with TRBD1. The germline gives CDR1 MRHNA, CDR2 SNTAGT. V shed 4 bases and J 2 bases; nucleotides not matched to a gene: 6. The CDR3 is 16 residues long. CDR3 in DNA: TGTGCCAGCAGTGTAATTGGGGACAGGGCCTACAATGAGCAGTTCTTC. Amino acid sequence: CASSVIGDRAYNEQFF.

This clone was detected only once. V and J are TRBV27 and TRBJ2-1, with a weak D call TRBD2 (6 bases). Trimming shortened V by 3 bases and J by 3 bases, and 15 bases separated the two germline ends. Germline CDR1 and CDR2: MNHEY and SMNVEV (reference sequence). This CDR3 has 16 amino acids. In DNA form, the CDR3 reads TGTGCCAGCAGTTTGGCCGGGACTGAGGGCTACAATGAGCAGTTCTTC. Translated, it gives CASSLAGTEGYNEQFF.

The chain links TRBV6-6 to TRBJ2-5; D may be TRBD1 (5 bases). V lost 7 bases and J lost 4, with 10 bases in between. The CDR3 is 12 residues long. Germline V lookup: CDR1 MNHNY, CDR2 SVGAGI (reference sequence). CDR3 protein: CASTDTLETQYF. The CDR3, as DNA: TGTGCCAGCACGGACACCTTAGAGACCCAGTACTTC.

The chain is built from TRBV30 and TRBJ1-3; D might be TRBD1 (5 bases). The germline V gene has CDR1 GTSNPN and CDR2 SVGIG (reference sequence). The CDR3 length is 13 residues. V was cut by 0 bases and J by 11 bases, with 14 bases left in between. CDR3 amino acids: CAWSVRQGSAIYF. The CDR3 bases are TGTGCCTGGAGTGTACGGCAGGGCAGCGCCATATATTTT.

The J gene is TRBJ2-7, the V gene TRBV11-2; 10 bases align to TRBD2. The V gene's germline CDR1 is SGHAT and CDR2 FQNNGV. Unmatched junction bases numbered 9, after V lost 1 base and J lost 6 bases. CDR3 length: 16 residues. The CDR3 nucleotides read TGTGCCAGCAGCTTAGTGCCAGCGGGAGGGCCGGGCGAGCAGTACTTC. Its translation: CASSLVPAGGPGEQYF. The full variable domain, with the rest looked up from reference TRBV11-2 and TRBJ2-7, is EAGVAQSPRYKIIEKRQSVAFWCNPISGHATLYWYQQILGQGPKLLIQFQNNGVVDDSQLPKDRFSAERLKGVDSTLKIQPAKLEDSAVYLCASSLVPAGGPGEQYFGPGTRLTVT.

The chain joins TRBV9 to TRBJ1-2; 9 nucleotides agree with TRBD1. The CDR3 has 15 amino acids. CDR1 is SGDLS, CDR2 YYNGEE, per germline. V lost 3 bases, J lost 3 bases, and 6 bases stayed unmatched. The chain's CDR3 is CASSGNRGQDYGYTF. As DNA, the CDR3 is TGTGCCAGCAGCGGAAACAGGGGGCAGGACTATGGCTACACCTTC.

The CDR3 loop reads CASRHRLAGHTGELFF. CDR3 sequence (DNA): TGTGCCAGTAGGCACAGACTAGCGGGACACACCGGGGAGCTGTTTTTT. The chain combines TRBV19 with TRBJ2-2; 11 nucleotides match TRBD2. Germline lookup yields CDR1 LNHDA and CDR2 SQIVND (reference sequence). Unmatched junction bases numbered 6, after V lost 6 bases and J lost 3 bases. CDR3 length: 16 amino acids.

The chain employs TRBV30 and TRBJ2-7; 7 bases match TRBD1. The V and J ends lost 4 bases and 2 bases, in that order; junction bases with no gene match: 5. This CDR3 has 13 amino acids. Germline V gives CDR1 GTSNPN, CDR2 SVGIG (reference sequence). CDR3 in amino acids: CAWKGQLTYEQYF. The CDR3, as DNA: TGTGCCTGGAAGGGACAGTTGACCTACGAGCAGTACTTC.